The 18 T cell receptor beta chains listed next were all sequenced from one sample in a study of cytomegalovirus exposure and HLA in healthy donors. Primers included in the PCR were 60 Vbeta and 13 Jbeta primers. Profiling relied on immunoSEQ multiplex PCR, and the TCRdb table lists in-frame clones only, not all of them. The table lists around 92,000 clones, under 85% of them singletons. Sequencing used PBMCs. The receptors come from a female donor in good health and CMV-seropositive.

CDR3 residues: CASSLDRNQETQYF. In DNA form, the CDR3 reads TGCGCCAGCAGCTTGGACAGGAACCAAGAGACCCAGTACTTC. The rearrangement links TRBV5-1 to TRBJ2-5, with D perhaps TRBD1 (5 bases). Germline CDR1 is SGHRS and CDR2 is YFSETQ. The length of the CDR3 is 14 residues. The V end lost 0 bases, the J end lost 0 bases, and 6 bases lay between the germline ends. The full variable domain, with the rest looked up from reference TRBV5-1 and TRBJ2-5, is KAGVTQTPRYLIKTRGQQVTLSCSPISGHRSVSWYQQTPGQGLQFLFEYFSETQRNKGNFPGRFSGRQFSNSRSEMNVSTLELGDSALYLCASSLDRNQETQYFGPGTRLLVL.

The rearrangement links TRBV19 to TRBJ1-2, with TRBD1 identical over 8 bases. CDR3 length: 13 residues. CDR1 LNHDA and CDR2 SQIVND come from the germline V gene (reference sequence). With V trimmed by 5 bases and J by 4 bases, 3 bases remained unmatched. Here the CDR3 DNA reads TGTGCCAGTAGTCGGGACAGGATCTATGGCTACACCTTC. Protein sequence: CASSRDRIYGYTF. The full variable domain, rest sourced from reference TRBV19 and TRBJ1-2, is DGGITQSPKYLFRKEGQNVTLSCEQNLNHDAMYWYRQDPGQGLRLIYYSQIVNDFQKGDIAEGYSVSREKKESFPLTVTSAQKNPTAFYLCASSRDRIYGYTFGSGTRLTVV.

The rearrangement links TRBV28 to TRBJ2-7, with 8 positions matching TRBD1. V dropped 5 bases and J dropped 6; count of bases not matched to a gene: 9. CDR3 length equals 14 residues. From germline, CDR1 is MDHEN and CDR2 SYDVKM. CDR3 nucleotide sequence: TGTGCCAGCAGTCGAGACAGGGGAAGGATCGAGCAGTACTTC. It encodes CASSRDRGRIEQYF.

The chain is built from TRBV28 and TRBJ1-1, with D perhaps TRBD1 (6 bases). Per the germline V gene, CDR1 is MDHEN and CDR2 is SYDVKM. V was cut by 8 bases and J by 4 bases, with 20 bases left in between. The CDR3 sequence is 15 residues long. The chain's CDR3 is CASGLQGNGRTEAFF. CDR3 DNA sequence: TGTGCCAGCGGCCTACAGGGTAATGGGCGCACTGAAGCTTTCTTT. The full variable domain, rest sourced from reference TRBV28 and TRBJ1-1, is DVKVTQSSRYLVKRTGEKVFLECVQDMDHENMFWYRQDPGLGLRLIYFSYDVKMKEKGDIPEGYSVSREKKERFSLILESASTNQTSMYLCASGLQGNGRTEAFFGQGTRLTVV.

The chain combines TRBV30 with TRBJ1-3, with 7 bases fitting TRBD1. Germline V gives CDR1 GTSNPN, CDR2 SVGIG (reference sequence). This CDR3 comprises 12 residues. V shed 5 bases and J 5 bases; nucleotides not matched to a gene: 3. The CDR3 nucleotides read TGTGCCTGGGGGACAGAGAGAAACACCATATATTTT. Translation gives CAWGTERNTIYF.

CDR3 nucleotides: TGTGCCAGCAGCGCCGGGACAGGGAGCCTTACGCAGTATTTT. Its protein is CASSAGTGSLTQYF. The chain employs TRBV6-5 and TRBJ2-3, with 9 bases fitting TRBD1. Per germline, CDR1 MNHEY and CDR2 SVGAGI. The junction had 9 bases not matched to a gene; V was cut back by 6 bases and J by 8 bases. The CDR3 spans 14 residues.

The CDR3 bases are TGTGCCAGCAGCTTAAATACCTACGAGCAGTACTTC. Translating gives CASSLNTYEQYF. The chain carries TRBV7-6 and TRBJ2-7; the D is unclear. The length of the CDR3 is 12 residues. V lost 2 bases and J 2 bases, leaving 4 bases between the germline ends. Germline CDR1 is SGHVS and CDR2 is FNYEAQ.

The chain recombines TRBV5-6 with TRBJ2-3; 7 bases align to TRBD2. Germline-derived CDR1 and CDR2 are SGHDT and YYEEEE. J lost 4 bases, V lost 4 bases, and 9 bases had no gene match. The CDR3 covers 15 residues. In DNA form, the CDR3 reads TGTGCCAGCAGCCCGGCTGCCACTAGCGCAGATACGCAGTATTTT. Translated, it gives CASSPAATSADTQYF.

The chain carries TRBV10-3 and TRBJ2-1; possibly TRBD2 for D (6 bases). Trimming took 6 bases from V and 9 from J, leaving 15 bases between them. The CDR3 sequence is 13 residues long. The germline V gene has CDR1 ENHRY and CDR2 SYGVKD. This CDR3 reads CAIRGDWQSEQFF. The CDR3, as DNA: TGTGCCATCAGGGGGGACTGGCAATCTGAGCAGTTCTTC.

The chain couples TRBV7-2 to TRBJ2-3; 10 nucleotides match TRBD2. The CDR3 length is 16 residues. CDR1 is SGHTA, CDR2 FQGNSA, per germline. V lost 5 bases, J lost 3 bases, and 8 bases stayed unmatched. The CDR3 coding sequence is TGTGCCAGCAGCCTCAGGCTTAGCGGGGGGACAGATACGCAGTATTTT. Translation gives CASSLRLSGGTDTQYF.

The V and J genes are TRBV11-3 and TRBJ2-7; 12 bases are shared with TRBD1. Germline values: CDR1 SGHNT, CDR2 YENEEA. The CDR3 has 14 residues. With 2 bases clipped from V and 6 bases from J, the junction kept 2 bases outside the gene matches. The CDR3 nucleotides read TGTGCCAGCAGCTTATGGGACAGGGGGCCCGAGCAGTACTTC. Translation gives CASSLWDRGPEQYF.

This clone was detected a few times. The chain links TRBV7-2 to TRBJ1-1, with 10 bases identical to TRBD1. The J segment lost 1 base and the V segment lost 4 bases, leaving 6 bases of the junction unmatched. Per germline, CDR1 SGHTA and CDR2 FQGNSA. CDR3 length: 16 residues. The CDR3 nucleotides read TGTGCCAGCAGCTCTTCGGGACAGGGGTGGAACACTGAAGCTTTCTTT. It specifies CASSSSGQGWNTEAFF.

The chain combines TRBV10-3 with TRBJ2-1; D possibly corresponds to TRBD1 (6 bases). This CDR3 has 15 amino acids. Trimming cost V 3 bases and J 5 bases, with 14 bases left between them. Germline V gene data show CDR1 as ENHRY and CDR2 as SYGVKD. The chain's CDR3 is CAISDGGEGDNEQFF. CDR3 nucleotides: TGTGCCATCAGTGATGGGGGTGAGGGGGACAATGAGCAGTTCTTC.

This chain uses TRBV25-1 with TRBJ2-2; 10 bases are shared with TRBD1. The CDR3 has 15 amino acids. Per the germline V gene, CDR1 is MGHDK and CDR2 is SYGVNS. J lost 6 bases, V lost 5 bases, and 6 bases had no gene match. The CDR3 sequence is CASSWSGTGAGELFF. The CDR3, as DNA: TGTGCCAGCAGTTGGAGTGGGACAGGGGCCGGGGAGCTGTTTTTT.

This chain uses TRBV7-6 with TRBJ2-7; 8 bases match TRBD1. Germline V gene lookup returns CDR1 SGHVS and CDR2 FNYEAQ. Trimming took 5 bases from V and 6 from J; bases not matched to a gene: 3. The CDR3 is 12 amino acids. CDR3 protein: CASSPDRGEQYF. CDR3 in DNA: TGTGCCAGCAGCCCAGACAGGGGCGAGCAGTACTTC.

The chain's CDR3 is CASSSPGRDRAFF. The CDR3 DNA reads TGTGCCAGCAGTTCCCCCGGCCGGGACAGAGCTTTCTTT. The rearrangement uses TRBV28 and TRBJ1-1; TRBD1 matches at 7 bases. The junction had 9 bases not matched to a gene; V was cut back by 4 bases and J by 10 bases. The germline CDR1 and CDR2 sequences are MDHEN and SYDVKM. This CDR3 contains 13 residues. The whole variable domain, remainder taken from reference TRBV28 and TRBJ1-1, is DVKVTQSSRYLVKRTGEKVFLECVQDMDHENMFWYRQDPGLGLRLIYFSYDVKMKEKGDIPEGYSVSREKKERFSLILESASTNQTSMYLCASSSPGRDRAFFGQGTRLTVV.

About this clone itself: One junction end disagrees with the germline gene, perhaps due to a read error. The V gene is TRBV7-7, the J gene TRBJ2-3; the D is unclear. CDR3 size: 14 residues. From germline, CDR1 is SSHAT and CDR2 FNYEAQ (reference sequence). CDR3 sequence: CASSLIGSTDTQYF. Here the CDR3 DNA reads TGTGCTAGCAGCTTAATCGGTAGCACAGATACGCAGTATTTT.

V gene TRBV7-3 combines with J gene TRBJ2-3, with D possibly matching TRBD2 (5 bases). Germline V lookup: CDR1 SGHTA, CDR2 FQGTGA. The CDR3 extends over 13 amino acids. V lost 2 bases to trimming and J lost 6 bases, with 9 bases between them. As DNA, the CDR3 is TGTGCCAGCAGCTTACTAGCTGCGGATACGCAGTATTTT. It specifies CASSLLAADTQYF.